The clone carrying this T cell receptor (beta chain) was found once. The data belong to a study of cytomegalovirus exposure and HLA in healthy donors. Use of 60 Vbeta and 13 Jbeta primers characterized the PCR. The protocol was immunoSEQ multiplex PCR, while the TCRdb copy is restricted to in-frame clones and leaves out a portion. The repertoire includes fewer than 200,000 clones, 55% to 70% of them detected once, and less than 3.5% sits in the top ten. Germline V gene data show CDR1 as SNHLY and CDR2 as FYNNEI. The CDR3 has 17 residues. The J segment lost 6 bases and the V segment lost 5 bases, leaving 13 bases of the junction unmatched.

The sample consisted of PBMCs. The V and J genes are TRBV2 and TRBJ1-2; 12 nucleotides line up with TRBD1. The sequence was collected from a middle-aged woman in good health and CMV-seropositive. The CDR3 sequence: CASSSRRDRGREDGYTF. The CDR3 nucleotides are TGTGCCAGCAGTTCCCGACGGGACAGGGGGCGCGAGGATGGCTACACCTTC. Using reference TRBV2 and TRBJ1-2 for the parts outside the CDR3, the full variable domain is EPEVTQTPSHQVTQMGQEVILRCVPISNHLYFYWYRQILGQKVEFLVSFYNNEISEKSEIFDDQFSVERPDGSNFTLKIRSTKLEDSAMYFCASSSRRDRGREDGYTFGSGTRLTVV.